The 30 T cell receptor beta chains presented below share a single source sample, sequenced in a study of cytomegalovirus exposure and HLA in healthy donors. PCR employed 60 Vbeta and 13 Jbeta primers. Generated by immunoSEQ multiplex PCR, the TCRdb table keeps only in-frame clones and is missing some. The sample gives around 180,000 clones, about 83% of which show up once; approximately 6% is in the top ten. The source material was PBMCs. These TCRs come from a woman aged 25 to 39 in good health and CMV-seropositive.

The chain carries TRBV18 and TRBJ2-2; D unresolved. CDR1 is KGHSH, CDR2 LQKENI, per germline. V lost 3 bases and J lost 0, with 8 bases in between. The CDR3 loop spans 15 amino acids. The CDR3 sequence: CASSPFAANTGELFF. CDR3 nucleotide sequence: TGTGCCAGCTCACCCTTCGCAGCGAACACCGGGGAGCTGTTTTTT.

The chain joins TRBV6-5 to TRBJ2-7; no firm D call. Germline values: CDR1 MNHEY, CDR2 SVGAGI. Between the trimmed V and J ends, which lost 9 bases and 2 bases, there was a span of 5 bases. The CDR3 runs 10 residues. The DNA for the CDR3 is TGTGCCAGTGGAGCCTACGAGCAGTACTTC. This encodes CASGAYEQYF.

The chain carries TRBV19 and TRBJ1-3; D is unclear. The CDR3 runs to 16 residues. Germline CDR1 and CDR2: LNHDA and SQIVND (reference sequence). Trimming took off 2 bases at V and 0 bases at J, with 11 bases between the two ends. This CDR3 reads CASSIQVVLSGNTIYF. In nucleotides, the CDR3 is TGTGCCAGTAGTATACAGGTCGTTCTCTCTGGAAACACCATATATTTT.

The chain is built from TRBV5-1 and TRBJ2-5; D is ambiguous. Gene TRBJ2-7 matches the end of the DNA better, so the J call may be wrong. This CDR3 contains 13 residues. In germline, CDR1 is SGHRS, CDR2 YFSETQ. This chain's CDR3 is CASSLGQVNEQYF. CDR3 sequence (DNA): TGCGCCAGCAGCTTGGGGCAGGTTAACGAGCAGTACTTC.

In its sample, this clone was seen a few times. The V call is TRBV4-2, the J call TRBJ2-7, with 11 nucleotides matching TRBD2. V was pared by 6 bases and J by 3 bases, with 7 bases of the junction left unmatched. The germline CDR1 and CDR2 sequences are LGHNA and YNFKEQ. CDR3 length equals 15 residues. The CDR3 DNA reads as TGTGCCAGCAGGGCGGGACTAGCGGCAAGCTACGAGCAGTACTTC. This sequence encodes CASRAGLAASYEQYF.

The rearrangement links TRBV7-9 to TRBJ2-3; D gene ambiguous. The V and J ends lost 2 bases and 6 bases respectively, with 6 bases between them. The CDR3 totals 12 residues. Germline loops: CDR1 SEHNR, CDR2 FQNEAQ (reference sequence). For the CDR3, the DNA is TGTGCCAGCAGCTTATTCATGGATACGCAGTATTTT. Translating it yields CASSLFMDTQYF.

This rearrangement joins TRBV6-6 to TRBJ1-1, with 7 nucleotides matching TRBD1. V was clipped by 6 bases and J by 1 base; unmatched bases: 5. The germline V gene encodes CDR1 MNHNY and CDR2 SVGAGI (reference sequence). CDR3 length: 14 amino acids. The CDR3 is CASSTQGSNTEAFF. CDR3 in DNA: TGTGCCAGCAGCACACAGGGGTCGAACACTGAAGCTTTCTTT.

This chain connects TRBV10-1 to TRBJ1-5; 7 bases fit TRBD1. J gave up 9 bases and V 9 bases, and 11 bases lay outside the gene matches. The CDR3 sequence is 13 residues long. Per the germline V gene, CDR1 is WNHNN and CDR2 is SYGVQD (reference sequence). CDR3 residues: CARRDRHVLPQHF. The DNA for the CDR3 is TGCGCCAGGAGGGACAGACATGTCTTGCCCCAGCATTTT.

The chain uses TRBV7-9 and TRBJ2-5; weak D call: TRBD2 (6 bases). The CDR3 spans 15 residues. Trimming cost V 0 bases and J 3 bases, with 11 bases left between them. CDR1 is SEHNR and CDR2 is FQNEAQ in the germline V gene (reference sequence). Here the CDR3 reads CASSLAGGVEETQYF. The CDR3 bases are TGTGCCAGCAGCTTAGCGGGGGGTGTAGAAGAGACCCAGTACTTC.

The chain couples TRBV23-1 to TRBJ1-4; 7 bases match TRBD1. TRBV23-1 is marked as an open reading frame, function uncertain. V lost 0 bases to trimming and J lost 8 bases; unmatched junction nucleotides: 6. The CDR3 extends over 15 amino acids. CDR3 sequence: CASSQSQGGGEKLFF. The DNA of the CDR3 is TGCGCCAGCAGTCAATCGCAGGGGGGAGGCGAAAAACTGTTTTTT.

V usage is TRBV19 and J usage is TRBJ2-2, with a tentative D call TRBD1 (6 bases). CDR1 LNHDA and CDR2 SQIVND come from the germline V gene (reference sequence). The CDR3 consists of 15 residues. Trimming took 7 bases from V and 0 from J, leaving 12 bases between them. CDR3 in DNA: TGTGCCAGTAAAGTACAGGGCGCGAACACCGGGGAGCTGTTTTTT. Translation gives CASKVQGANTGELFF.

The chain couples TRBV19 to TRBJ1-5, with 8 bases matching TRBD1. CDR3 length: 18 amino acids. CDR1 is LNHDA and CDR2 is SQIVND in the germline V gene (reference sequence). V trimming: 5 bases; J trimming: 3 bases; junction bases outside the gene matches: 15. This CDR3 is CASSARGGTGRSNQPQHF. Here the CDR3 DNA reads TGTGCCAGTAGTGCCCGAGGGGGGACAGGACGATCCAATCAGCCCCAGCATTTT.

The chain carries TRBV19 and TRBJ1-4; weak D call: TRBD1 (5 bases). CDR1 LNHDA and CDR2 SQIVND come from the germline V gene (reference sequence). The CDR3 totals 14 residues. V lost 3 bases to trimming and J lost 5 bases, with 10 bases between them. The CDR3, as DNA: TGTGCCAGTAGTATCCTGGGACTCAATGAAAAACTGTTTTTT. It translates to CASSILGLNEKLFF.

J is TRBJ2-7 and V is TRBV4-2; D is perhaps TRBD1 (5 bases). Trimming took off 1 base at V and 0 bases at J, with 10 bases between the two ends. CDR1 is LGHNA and CDR2 is YNFKEQ in the germline V gene. CDR3 size: 15 residues. CDR3 nucleotides: TGTGCCAGCAGCCAAGGGCAGGGCAGCTCCTACGAGCAGTACTTC. Its protein product is CASSQGQGSSYEQYF.

J is TRBJ2-7 and V is TRBV28, with 9 bases lining up with TRBD1. CDR3 length equals 13 residues. The V and J ends lost 10 bases and 7 bases, in that order; junction bases with no gene match: 11. The V gene's germline CDR1 is MDHEN and CDR2 SYDVKM. CDR3: CATETGTGFEQYF. The CDR3 DNA reads TGTGCCACAGAAACCGGGACAGGGTTTGAGCAGTACTTC.

This clone was detected a few times. The chain has TRBV19 and TRBJ1-5, with D perhaps TRBD1 (6 bases). CDR1 is LNHDA, CDR2 SQIVND, per germline (reference sequence). The CDR3 has 16 amino acids. Trimming stripped 5 bases from V and 2 bases from J, with 16 bases between. CDR3 nucleotides: TGTGCCAGTAGTCGCCCCAGGGGAGACGGCAATCAGCCCCAGCATTTT. As protein: CASSRPRGDGNQPQHF. Drawing the rest from reference TRBV19 and TRBJ1-5, the complete variable domain is DGGITQSPKYLFRKEGQNVTLSCEQNLNHDAMYWYRQDPGQGLRLIYYSQIVNDFQKGDIAEGYSVSREKKESFPLTVTSAQKNPTAFYLCASSRPRGDGNQPQHFGDGTRLSIL.

This chain connects TRBV5-4 to TRBJ2-7; maybe TRBD2 (6 bases). Germline lookup yields CDR1 SGHNT and CDR2 YYREEE (reference sequence). This CDR3 region has 14 residues. Trimming removed 2 bases at V and 1 base at J, with 10 bases between. CDR3 sequence: CASSFGGVSYEQYF. CDR3 sequence (DNA): TGTGCCAGCAGCTTCGGCGGGGTATCCTACGAGCAGTACTTC.

The rearrangement joins TRBV27 to TRBJ2-1, with a possible D match to TRBD2 (7 bases). Germline CDR1 MNHEY, CDR2 SMNVEV (reference sequence). V lost 7 bases, J lost 0 bases, and 16 bases lay in between. The CDR3 has 16 residues. Here the CDR3 reads CASNSGGSLSYNEQFF. CDR3 DNA sequence: TGTGCCAGCAATTCGGGGGGCTCCCTCTCCTACAATGAGCAGTTCTTC.

V is TRBV6-5 and J is TRBJ2-6; D might be TRBD2 (5 bases). This CDR3 is 15 amino acids long. Germline V CDR1 and CDR2: MNHEY, SVGAGI. The ends were cut back, 4 bases at V and 1 base at J, with 8 bases in the middle. CDR3 sequence: CASSSRRSGANVLTF. The DNA for the CDR3 is TGTGCCAGCAGTTCTCGGAGGTCTGGGGCCAACGTCCTGACTTTC.

The V gene is TRBV11-3, the J gene TRBJ2-5; D gene ambiguous. CDR3 length: 15 residues. Germline loops: CDR1 SGHNT, CDR2 YENEEA. The V end was cut by 0 bases, the J end by 0 bases, with 8 bases between. As DNA, the CDR3 is TGTGCCAGCAGCTTAGAGACATCAAACCAAGAGACCCAGTACTTC. This codes for CASSLETSNQETQYF.

CDR3 bases: TGTGCCAGCAGCCCGAACAGGGCGGCGGGGGAGCTGTTTTTT. Translating gives CASSPNRAAGELFF. The chain recombines TRBV4-2 with TRBJ2-2; tentative D call: TRBD1 (6 bases). The V end lost 4 bases, the J end lost 8 bases, and 14 bases lay between the germline ends. The CDR3 runs to 14 residues. The germline gives CDR1 LGHNA, CDR2 YNFKEQ.

This chain connects TRBV25-1 to TRBJ2-2, with D possibly being TRBD1 (6 bases). This CDR3 spans 15 amino acids. Trimming removed 1 base at V and 5 bases at J, with 11 bases between. Per the germline V gene, CDR1 is MGHDK and CDR2 is SYGVNS. The CDR3 sequence is CASSELGGPTGELFF. The CDR3 nucleotides read TGTGCCAGCAGTGAATTAGGGGGACCAACCGGGGAGCTGTTTTTT.

The genes are TRBV5-5 and TRBJ2-7; 11 nucleotides align to TRBD1. The germline gives CDR1 SGHKS, CDR2 YYEKEE (reference sequence). The V gene end was trimmed by 0 bases and the J gene end by 6 bases; junction bases not matched to a gene: 2. The CDR3 is 14 residues long. The CDR3 loop reads CASSLVGTGGEQYF. The CDR3 DNA is TGTGCCAGCAGCTTGGTGGGGACAGGGGGCGAGCAGTACTTC.

This rearrangement joins TRBV7-2 to TRBJ2-3; weak D call: TRBD2 (5 bases). V was cut by 0 bases and J by 6 bases, with 13 bases left in between. CDR3 length: 15 amino acids. Germline assignment: CDR1 SGHTA and CDR2 FQGNSA. DNA for the CDR3: TGTGCCAGCAGCTTAGCACCGGGGATGGGGGATACGCAGTATTTT. Encoded protein: CASSLAPGMGDTQYF.

The chain employs TRBV4-1 and TRBJ2-3; D is ambiguous. Germline V gene sequence: CDR1 MGHRA, CDR2 YSYEKL. The CDR3 length is 15 residues. V was pared by 0 bases and J by 1 base, with 8 bases between. This CDR3 reads CASSQDMSRTDTQYF. As DNA, the CDR3 is TGCGCCAGCAGCCAAGATATGTCCCGCACAGATACGCAGTATTTT.

V and J are TRBV19 and TRBJ1-6, with D perhaps TRBD1 (6 bases). This CDR3 spans 15 amino acids. Deletions cut 1 base from V and 7 bases from J, with 11 bases between. CDR1 is LNHDA and CDR2 is SQIVND in the germline V gene (reference sequence). CDR3 coding DNA: TGTGCCAGTAGTATAGCAGCGACAGGAAATTCACCCCTCCACTTT. This gives the protein CASSIAATGNSPLHF.

This sequence joins TRBV19 and TRBJ2-6, with D maybe TRBD1 (5 bases). The CDR3 length is 15 residues. The ends were cut back, 4 bases at V and 2 bases at J, with 9 bases in the middle. Per the germline V gene, CDR1 is LNHDA and CDR2 is SQIVND (reference sequence). The CDR3 DNA follows: TGTGCCAGTAGTACTCAGGGTACTGGGGCCAACGTCCTGACTTTC. Translated, it gives CASSTQGTGANVLTF.

The chain has TRBV10-3 and TRBJ1-4; D uncertain. The CDR3 is 14 amino acids. Looked up from germline, CDR1 is ENHRY and CDR2 is SYGVKD. V was trimmed by 0 bases and J by 14 bases, leaving 16 bases between them. CDR3 nucleotide sequence: TGTGCCATCAGTGAGTCGACTCGACCCCGGAGCCTGTTTTTT. It yields the protein CAISESTRPRSLFF.

The rearrangement links TRBV28 to TRBJ2-7; D ambiguous. The germline V gene has CDR1 MDHEN and CDR2 SYDVKM. Trimming pared 3 bases from V and 6 bases from J, leaving 18 bases between. The CDR3 extends over 15 amino acids. The CDR3 region has the DNA TGTGCCAGCAGTTTGTGGTCGGGTCTCCCCGCCGAGCAGTACTTC. It encodes CASSLWSGLPAEQYF.

V and J are TRBV5-1 and TRBJ2-1; 8 bases align to TRBD1. CDR1 SGHRS and CDR2 YFSETQ come from the germline V gene. With V trimmed by 1 base and J by 5 bases, 5 bases remained unmatched. The CDR3 is 15 amino acids. CDR3 residues: CASSLLGQANNEQFF. The DNA of the CDR3 is TGCGCCAGCAGCTTGTTGGGACAGGCCAACAATGAGCAGTTCTTC. Supplemented by reference TRBV5-1 and TRBJ2-1, the full variable domain reads KAGVTQTPRYLIKTRGQQVTLSCSPISGHRSVSWYQQTPGQGLQFLFEYFSETQRNKGNFPGRFSGRQFSNSRSEMNVSTLELGDSALYLCASSLLGQANNEQFFGPGTRLTVL.